This T cell receptor beta chain was captured by sequencing in a study of blood T cell repertoires in COVID-19. Overall study: From T cells, B-cell-depleted T cells, or PBMCs came the material, which was cDNA or gDNA.

The V end was cut by 2 bases, the J end by 2 bases, with 15 bases between. The CDR3 has 16 amino acids. CDR1 is LNHNV and CDR2 is YYDKDF in the germline V gene (reference sequence). Measured with immunoSEQ multiplex PCR; TCRdb has only the in-frame clones, and not every one. The sample has just over 25,000 clones, just over 85% seen once. This clonotype was obtained from a man aged 70-80 years with acute or convalescent COVID-19. The sample consisted of peripheral blood. The chain employs TRBV15 and TRBJ2-5, with D possibly TRBD2 on 6 matching bases. CDR3 in DNA: TGTGCCACCAGCAGACGCCCCGGGACTCTACAAGAGACCCAGTACTTC. Protein product: CATSRRPGTLQETQYF.